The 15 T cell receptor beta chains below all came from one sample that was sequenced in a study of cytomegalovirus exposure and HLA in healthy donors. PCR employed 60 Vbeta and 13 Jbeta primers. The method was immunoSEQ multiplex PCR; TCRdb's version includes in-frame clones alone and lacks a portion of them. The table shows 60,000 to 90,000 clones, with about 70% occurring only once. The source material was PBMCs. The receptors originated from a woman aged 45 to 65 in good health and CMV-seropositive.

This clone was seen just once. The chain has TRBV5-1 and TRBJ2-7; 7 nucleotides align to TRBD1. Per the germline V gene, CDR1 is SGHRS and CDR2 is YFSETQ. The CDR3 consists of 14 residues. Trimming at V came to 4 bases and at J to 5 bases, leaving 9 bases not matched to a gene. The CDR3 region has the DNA TGCGCCAGCAGCAGGCCGCAGGACAGGCACGAGCAGTACTTC. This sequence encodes CASSRPQDRHEQYF.

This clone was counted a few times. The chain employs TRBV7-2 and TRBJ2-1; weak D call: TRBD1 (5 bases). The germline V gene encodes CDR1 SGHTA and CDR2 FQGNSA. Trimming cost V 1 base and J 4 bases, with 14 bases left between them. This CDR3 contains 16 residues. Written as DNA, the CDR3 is TGTGCCAGCAGCTTAGACAGGCAAGCCCCTTACAATGAGCAGTTCTTC. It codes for CASSLDRQAPYNEQFF. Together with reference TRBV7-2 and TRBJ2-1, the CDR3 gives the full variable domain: GAGVSQSPSNKVTEKGKDVELRCDPISGHTALYWYRQSLGQGLEFLIYFQGNSAPDKSGLPSDRFSAERTGGSVSTLTIQRTQQEDSAVYLCASSLDRQAPYNEQFFGPGTRLTVL.

The DNA for the CDR3 is TGTGCCAGCAGTTTGTGGGTAGGGGTAGAGGCTGAAGCTTTCTTT. Its translation is CASSLWVGVEAEAFF. The chain carries TRBV28 and TRBJ1-1; TRBD1 might be the D (5 bases). V was trimmed by 3 bases and J by 6 bases, leaving 17 bases between them. This CDR3 has 15 amino acids. CDR1 and CDR2 from the germline V gene are MDHEN and SYDVKM.

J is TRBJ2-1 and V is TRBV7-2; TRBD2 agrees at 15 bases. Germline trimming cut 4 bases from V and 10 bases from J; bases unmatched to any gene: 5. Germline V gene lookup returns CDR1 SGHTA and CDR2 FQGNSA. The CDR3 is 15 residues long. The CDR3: CASSSGLAGGPEQFF. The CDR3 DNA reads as TGTGCCAGCAGCTCGGGACTAGCGGGGGGACCAGAGCAGTTCTTC.

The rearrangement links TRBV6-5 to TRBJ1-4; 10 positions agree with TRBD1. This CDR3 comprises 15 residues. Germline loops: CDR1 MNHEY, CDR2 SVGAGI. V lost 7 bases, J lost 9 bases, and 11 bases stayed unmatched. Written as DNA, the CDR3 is TGTGCCAGCATCCCCTTTGGAGACAGGGGGCAAAAACTGTTTTTT. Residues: CASIPFGDRGQKLFF.

The CDR3 reads CASSSGSYEQYF. CDR3 sequence (DNA): TGTGCCAGCAGCTCAGGGTCCTACGAGCAGTACTTC. The chain combines TRBV9 with TRBJ2-7; perhaps TRBD1 as D (5 bases). Germline V gives CDR1 SGDLS, CDR2 YYNGEE. The CDR3 loop spans 12 amino acids. V lost 4 bases to trimming and J lost 1 base, with 6 bases between them.

Written as DNA, the CDR3 is TGTGCCTGGGGTGGCAGGGCTAATGTTGAGCAGTTCTTC. Translating gives CAWGGRANVEQFF. V is TRBV30 and J is TRBJ2-1, with a possible D match to TRBD1 (5 bases). Germline V CDR1 and CDR2: GTSNPN, SVGIG (reference sequence). V shed 5 bases and J shed 9 bases, with 17 bases lying between them. The CDR3 totals 13 residues.

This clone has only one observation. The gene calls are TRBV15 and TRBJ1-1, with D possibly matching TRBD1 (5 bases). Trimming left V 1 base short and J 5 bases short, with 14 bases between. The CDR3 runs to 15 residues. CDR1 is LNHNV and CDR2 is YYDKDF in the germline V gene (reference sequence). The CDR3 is CATSRGGSGGTEAFF. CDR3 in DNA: TGTGCCACCAGCAGAGGGGGCAGCGGGGGAACTGAAGCTTTCTTT.

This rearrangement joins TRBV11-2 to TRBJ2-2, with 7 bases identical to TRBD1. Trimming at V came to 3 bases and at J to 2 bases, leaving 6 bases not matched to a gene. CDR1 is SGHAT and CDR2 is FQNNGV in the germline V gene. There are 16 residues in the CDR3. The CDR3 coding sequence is TGTGCCAGCAGCTTCAGCAGGGGGTATAACACCGGGGAGCTGTTTTTT. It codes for CASSFSRGYNTGELFF.

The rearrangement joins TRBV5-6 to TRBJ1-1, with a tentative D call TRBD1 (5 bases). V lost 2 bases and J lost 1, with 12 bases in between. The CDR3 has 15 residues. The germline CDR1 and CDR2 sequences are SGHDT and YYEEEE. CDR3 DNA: TGTGCCAGCAGCTTCCTCGGGACTGAGAACACTGAAGCTTTCTTT. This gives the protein CASSFLGTENTEAFF. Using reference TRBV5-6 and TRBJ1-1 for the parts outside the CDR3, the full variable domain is DAGVTQSPTHLIKTRGQQVTLRCSPKSGHDTVSWYQQALGQGPQFIFQYYEEEERQRGNFPDRFSGHQFPNYSSELNVNALLLGDSALYLCASSFLGTENTEAFFGQGTRLTVV.

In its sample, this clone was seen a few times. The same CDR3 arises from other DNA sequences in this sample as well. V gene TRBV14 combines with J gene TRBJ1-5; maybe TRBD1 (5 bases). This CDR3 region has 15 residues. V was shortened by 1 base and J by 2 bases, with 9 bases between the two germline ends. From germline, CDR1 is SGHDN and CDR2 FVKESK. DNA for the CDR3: TGTGCCAGCAGCCAAGGCAGGGAAGGCAATCAGCCCCAGCATTTT. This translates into CASSQGREGNQPQHF.

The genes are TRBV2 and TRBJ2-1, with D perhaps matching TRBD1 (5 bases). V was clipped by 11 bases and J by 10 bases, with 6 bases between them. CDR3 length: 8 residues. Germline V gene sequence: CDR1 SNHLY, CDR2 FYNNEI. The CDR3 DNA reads TGTGCCGGGGCAGAGCAGTTCTTC. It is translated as CAGAEQFF.

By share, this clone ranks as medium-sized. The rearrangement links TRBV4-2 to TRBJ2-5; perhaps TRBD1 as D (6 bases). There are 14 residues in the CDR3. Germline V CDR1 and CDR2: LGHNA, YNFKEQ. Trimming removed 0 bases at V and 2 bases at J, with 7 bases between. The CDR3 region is CASSQEQGQETQYF. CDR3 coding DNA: TGTGCCAGCAGCCAAGAACAGGGACAAGAGACCCAGTACTTC.

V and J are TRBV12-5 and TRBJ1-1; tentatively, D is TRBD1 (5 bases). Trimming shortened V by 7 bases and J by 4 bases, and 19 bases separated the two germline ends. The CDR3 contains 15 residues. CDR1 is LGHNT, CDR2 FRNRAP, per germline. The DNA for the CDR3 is TGTGCTAGTGCCACCCCAGGCCCCCAGGGCACTGAAGCTTTCTTT. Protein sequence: CASATPGPQGTEAFF.

CDR3 in amino acids: CASSDSRNQPQHF. CDR3 nucleotide sequence: TGTGCCAGCAGCGACAGCCGCAATCAGCCCCAGCATTTT. The chain carries TRBV6-5 and TRBJ1-5; possibly TRBD1 for D (5 bases). CDR1 MNHEY and CDR2 SVGAGI come from the germline V gene. V was cut by 6 bases and J by 2 bases, with 8 bases left in between. The CDR3 has 13 residues.